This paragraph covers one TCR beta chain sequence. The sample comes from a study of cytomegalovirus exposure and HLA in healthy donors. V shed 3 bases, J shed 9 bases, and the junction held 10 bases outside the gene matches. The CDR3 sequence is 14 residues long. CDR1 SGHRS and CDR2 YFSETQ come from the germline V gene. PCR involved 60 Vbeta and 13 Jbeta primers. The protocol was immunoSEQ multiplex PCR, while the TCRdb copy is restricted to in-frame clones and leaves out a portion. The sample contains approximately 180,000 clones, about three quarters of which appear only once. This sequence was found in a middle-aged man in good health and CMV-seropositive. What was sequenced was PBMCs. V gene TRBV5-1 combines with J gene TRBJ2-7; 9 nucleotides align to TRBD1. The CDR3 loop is CASSSWDRARGQYF. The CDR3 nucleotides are TGCGCCAGCAGCTCCTGGGACAGGGCAAGGGGGCAGTACTTC. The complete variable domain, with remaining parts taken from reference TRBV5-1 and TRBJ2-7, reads KAGVTQTPRYLIKTRGQQVTLSCSPISGHRSVSWYQQTPGQGLQFLFEYFSETQRNKGNFPGRFSGRQFSNSRSEMNVSTLELGDSALYLCASSSWDRARGQYFGPGTRLTVT.